Sequencing of this T cell receptor beta chain was carried out in a study of glioma-infiltrating T cells after dendritic cell vaccination. The wider study: Dendritic cell vaccine was injected intradermally three times, biweekly.

Germline V gene sequence: CDR1 SNHLY, CDR2 FYNNEI. Trimming left V 7 bases short and J 0 bases short, with 9 bases between. The length of the CDR3 is 14 residues. This clone was picked up one time. Input was 2 to 2.5 ug genomic DNA, or all available if less. Measured with immunoSEQ multiplex PCR; TCRdb has only the in-frame clones, and not every one. Of under 70,000 clones in the sample, 75% to 85% are singletons; the top ten hold 9.2%. The rearrangement joins TRBV2 to TRBJ1-4; perhaps TRBD1 as D (5 bases). The sample in question was blood, obtained before dendritic cell vaccination. The sequence came from a human donor with glioblastoma. The CDR3 sequence is CASTLRATNEKLFF. The DNA for the CDR3 is TGTGCCAGCACCCTCAGGGCAACTAATGAAAAACTGTTTTTT.